Each of the 21 T cell receptor beta chains below was sequenced from the same sample in a study of blood T cell repertoires in COVID-19. The method was immunoSEQ multiplex PCR; TCRdb's version includes in-frame clones alone and lacks a portion of them. Of under 150,000 clones listed, about four fifths were seen once; the top ten hold about 9.5%. The material sequenced was peripheral blood. The receptors were sampled from a man between 40 and 49 years old with active or convalescent COVID-19.

V gene TRBV5-8 combines with J gene TRBJ1-2; the match to TRBD1 covers 11 bases. The CDR3 is 15 amino acids. V was pared by 2 bases and J by 6 bases, with 6 bases of the junction left unmatched. Germline V lookup: CDR1 SGHTS, CDR2 YDEGEE. The CDR3 protein is CASSLKGQGVNGYTF. The CDR3 region has the DNA TGTGCCAGCAGCTTAAAGGGACAGGGGGTAAATGGCTACACCTTC. Together with reference TRBV5-8 and TRBJ1-2, the CDR3 gives the full variable domain: EAGVTQSPTHLIKTRGQQATLRCSPISGHTSVYWYQQALGLGLQFLLWYDEGEERNRGNFPPRFSGRQFPNYSSELNVNALELEDSALYLCASSLKGQGVNGYTFGSGTRLTVV.

This clone was seen just once. This rearrangement joins TRBV9 to TRBJ2-5; D uncertain. Trimming left V 3 bases short and J 0 bases short, with 6 bases between. CDR3 length equals 13 residues. Germline CDR1 SGDLS, CDR2 YYNGEE. DNA for the CDR3: TGTGCCAGCAGCGGACAAAACCAAGAGACCCAGTACTTC. Protein sequence: CASSGQNQETQYF. The full variable domain, with the rest looked up from reference TRBV9 and TRBJ2-5, is DSGVTQTPKHLITATGQRVTLRCSPRSGDLSVYWYQQSLDQGLQFLIQYYNGEERAKGNILERFSAQQFPDLHSELNLSSLELGDSALYFCASSGQNQETQYFGPGTRLLVL.

The chain recombines TRBV5-1 with TRBJ2-7, with 8 bases lining up with TRBD2. The CDR3 spans 14 residues. Trimming cost V 5 bases and J 4 bases; bases outside gene matches: 8. Germline CDR1 SGHRS, CDR2 YFSETQ. CDR3 residues: CASRSLAGIYEQYF. CDR3 coding DNA: TGCGCCAGCAGATCCTTAGCGGGGATTTACGAGCAGTACTTC.

The CDR3 region is CASSASGTGKKNTEAFF. DNA for the CDR3: TGTGCCAGCAGCGCTTCCGGGACAGGGAAAAAGAACACTGAAGCTTTCTTT. This chain joins TRBV9 and TRBJ1-1; 9 nucleotides line up with TRBD1. The V gene's germline CDR1 is SGDLS and CDR2 YYNGEE. The CDR3 consists of 17 residues. Losses at the gene ends were 3 bases for V and 1 base for J; bases not matched to a gene: 10.

V gene TRBV13 combines with J gene TRBJ1-5; 11 positions agree with TRBD1. V shed 3 bases and J 4 bases; nucleotides not matched to a gene: 2. This CDR3 has 15 residues. In germline, CDR1 is PRHDT, CDR2 FYEKMQ (reference sequence). This chain's CDR3 is CASSLGTGGNQPQHF. The DNA for the CDR3 is TGTGCCAGCAGCTTGGGGACAGGGGGGAATCAGCCCCAGCATTTT.

The DNA of the CDR3 is TGTGCCAGCAGCCAGACACAGAGCTCCTACAATGAGCAGTTCTTC. This encodes CASSQTQSSYNEQFF. The chain employs TRBV7-6 and TRBJ2-1; D uncertain. There are 15 residues in the CDR3. Between the trimmed V and J ends, which lost 5 bases and 0 bases, there was a span of 11 bases. Germline CDR1 is SGHVS and CDR2 is FNYEAQ.

CDR3 in DNA: TGTGCCAGCAGCTTGGGGCGGGAGCAAGAGACCCAGTACTTC. Residues: CASSLGREQETQYF. The chain links TRBV5-4 to TRBJ2-5; 7 bases map to TRBD2. The J segment lost 2 bases and the V segment lost 0 bases, leaving 1 base of the junction unmatched. The V gene's germline CDR1 is SGHNT and CDR2 YYREEE (reference sequence). The CDR3 spans 14 residues.

The chain links TRBV5-8 to TRBJ1-4; no clear D gene. The germline V gene encodes CDR1 SGHTS and CDR2 YDEGEE. This CDR3 spans 16 amino acids. Trimming took 1 base from V and 4 from J, leaving 14 bases between them. In nucleotides, the CDR3 is TGTGCCAGCAGCTTGATCGGAGGATCTTTTAATGAAAAACTGTTTTTT. Translated, it gives CASSLIGGSFNEKLFF.

V usage is TRBV5-1 and J usage is TRBJ2-5, with 12 bases lining up with TRBD2. The V gene end was trimmed by 1 base and the J gene end by 0 bases; junction bases not matched to a gene: 10. Germline loops: CDR1 SGHRS, CDR2 YFSETQ. The CDR3 totals 19 residues. As DNA, the CDR3 is TGCGCCAGCAGCTTGAGGCCGACTAGCGGGGGCCCGTACCAAGAGACCCAGTACTTC. This encodes CASSLRPTSGGPYQETQYF.

The rearrangement joins TRBV7-6 to TRBJ1-1; 8 bases align to TRBD1. The V gene end was trimmed by 5 bases and the J gene end by 1 base; junction bases not matched to a gene: 9. Looked up from germline, CDR1 is SGHVS and CDR2 is FNYEAQ. CDR3 length: 16 residues. The CDR3 DNA follows: TGTGCCAGCAGCCAGCAGGGGGCGCCTAGGAACACTGAAGCTTTCTTT. This translates into CASSQQGAPRNTEAFF.

The rearrangement joins TRBV4-3 to TRBJ2-2; D is perhaps TRBD2 (6 bases). The CDR3 is 18 amino acids. The ends were cut back, 3 bases at V and 1 base at J, with 18 bases in the middle. Germline CDR1 reads LGHNA; CDR2 reads YSLEER. CDR3 amino acids: CASSHRATWRGNTGELFF. DNA for the CDR3: TGCGCCAGCAGCCACCGGGCAACCTGGCGGGGGAACACCGGGGAGCTGTTTTTT.

The genes are TRBV7-3 and TRBJ2-3; weak D call: TRBD2 (5 bases). V lost 5 bases and J lost 2, with 17 bases in between. This CDR3 comprises 16 residues. The germline gives CDR1 SGHTA, CDR2 FQGTGA. CDR3 sequence: CASSQPDWLPTDTQYF. For the CDR3, the DNA is TGTGCCAGCAGCCAACCGGACTGGCTACCCACAGATACGCAGTATTTT. The full variable domain, completed using reference TRBV7-3 and TRBJ2-3, is GAGVSQTPSNKVTEKGKYVELRCDPISGHTALYWYRQSLGQGPEFLIYFQGTGAADDSGLPNDRFFAVRPEGSVSTLKIQRTERGDSAVYLCASSQPDWLPTDTQYFGPGTRLTVL.

This chain links TRBV6-5 with TRBJ1-5, with D hard to call. Trimming removed 6 bases from V and 6 bases from J, with 12 bases in between. Germline CDR1 reads MNHEY; CDR2 reads SVGAGI. There are 13 residues in the CDR3. CDR3 DNA: TGTGCCAGCAGGGCGGGTCTGACTCAGCCCCAGCATTTT. As protein: CASRAGLTQPQHF.

The chain has TRBV6-5 and TRBJ2-7; D unresolved. Trimming pared 8 bases from V and 2 bases from J, leaving 13 bases between. Germline V gene sequence: CDR1 MNHEY, CDR2 SVGAGI. The CDR3 spans 13 residues. DNA for the CDR3: TGTGCCAGCCTAGGCGGCATCCCCTACGAGCAGTACTTC. The encoded protein is CASLGGIPYEQYF.

The CDR3 nucleotides are TGTGCCAGCAGCTATACAGGGATCCCCATGAAGCAGTACTTC. Translating it yields CASSYTGIPMKQYF. The J gene is TRBJ2-7, the V gene TRBV2, with a possible D match to TRBD1 (6 bases). The CDR3 contains 14 residues. CDR1 and CDR2 (germline): SNHLY, FYNNEI. Trimming took 6 bases from V and 8 from J, leaving 20 bases between them.

V and J are TRBV11-2 and TRBJ2-7; D gene unclear. V lost 6 bases to trimming and J lost 6 bases, with 15 bases between them. Germline values: CDR1 SGHAT, CDR2 FQNNGV. This CDR3 spans 13 amino acids. CDR3 coding DNA: TGTGCCAGCAGATCCGCGGCACCCCTCGAGCAGTACTTC. Its translation is CASRSAAPLEQYF.

The V call is TRBV9, the J call TRBJ1-1; D not resolved. The V end lost 0 bases, the J end lost 0 bases, and 3 bases lay between the germline ends. CDR1 and CDR2 from the germline V gene are SGDLS and YYNGEE. The CDR3 is 13 amino acids. CDR3 bases: TGTGCCAGCAGCGTAGTAGTGAACACTGAAGCTTTCTTT. Amino acid sequence: CASSVVVNTEAFF.

The chain has TRBV12-3 or TRBV12-4 and TRBJ1-1; D possibly corresponds to TRBD1 (5 bases). The V and J ends lost 5 bases and 11 bases respectively, with 15 bases between them. This CDR3 spans 12 amino acids. CDR3 loop: CASSPGAGEAFF. DNA for the CDR3: TGTGCCAGCAGTCCTGGGGCCGGAGAGGCTTTCTTT.

The chain links TRBV30 to TRBJ1-2; D call uncertain. The V end was cut by 3 bases, the J end by 2 bases, with 7 bases between. Per germline, CDR1 GTSNPN and CDR2 SVGIG (reference sequence). The CDR3 is 12 residues long. The CDR3 DNA reads as TGTGCCTGGAGCGCCGGGAACTATGGCTACACCTTC. It translates to CAWSAGNYGYTF.

This clone was seen once. V gene TRBV24-1 combines with J gene TRBJ2-2; a possible D gene is TRBD2 (5 bases). CDR1 and CDR2 (germline): KGHDR, SFDVKD. The CDR3 totals 11 residues. CDR3 in amino acids: CATEGTGELFF. The CDR3 nucleotides read TGTGCGACCGAGGGAACCGGGGAGCTGTTTTTT.

J is TRBJ1-5 and V is TRBV6-2 or TRBV6-3; 7 bases are shared with TRBD1. Per the germline V gene, CDR1 is MNHEY and CDR2 is SVGEGT. V lost 0 bases, J lost 4 bases, and 6 bases stayed unmatched. This CDR3 comprises 16 residues. The CDR3 protein is CASSYSSPQGNQPQHF. DNA of the CDR3: TGTGCCAGCAGTTACTCGAGTCCACAGGGGAATCAGCCCCAGCATTTT.